These 30 T cell receptor beta chains share one sample of origin, sequenced in a study of T cell clonality in common variable immunodeficiency. Here immunoSEQ multiplex PCR was the method, and the copy in TCRdb shows in-frame clones only, minus some. The sample was found to contain around 47,000 clones, and every one recurs. The sequenced sample was peripheral blood mononuclear cells. The receptors stem from a person between 18 and 69 years old in good health.

This clone was recorded at least ten times. The read ends 3 residues before the CDR3 terminus; that terminus is restored from the germline J gene. The rearrangement uses TRBV2 and TRBJ2-5; no reliable D call. The CDR3 covers 13 residues. CDR1 and CDR2 (germline): SNHLY, FYNNEI. The V and J ends lost 8 bases and 1 base respectively, with 11 bases between them. Incomplete CDR3 DNA: TGTGCCAGCGATGGGCAGGCCCAAGAGACC. Its translation: CASDGQAQET. The CDR3 as a whole reads CASDGQAQETQYF.

The sample holds a few counts of this clone. The read gets to within 3 residues of the CDR3 end, and the germline J gene fills in the rest. J is TRBJ2-3 and V is TRBV19; a weak D match, TRBD1 (6 bases). The CDR3 covers 14 residues. Germline loops: CDR1 LNHDA, CDR2 SQIVND (reference sequence). Partial CDR3 DNA: TGTGCCAGTAATCTCGGCAGGGGACGTCAGCCG. Translating it yields CASNLGRGRQP. The full CDR3 protein is CASNLGRGRQPQYF.

Worth noting for this clone: The sequence runs out 3 residues before the end of the CDR3; the remainder is reconstructed from the germline J gene. The chain has TRBV5-1 and TRBJ2-5, with D perhaps TRBD2 (6 bases). Germline-derived CDR1 and CDR2 are SGHRS and YFSETQ. Trimming took off 4 bases at V and 0 bases at J, with 13 bases between the two ends. The CDR3 consists of 15 residues. The CDR3 loop is CASSLGTGHQETQYF. Partial CDR3 DNA: TGCGCCAGCAGCCTCGGGACTGGGCACCAAGAGACC.

Worth noting for this clone: With the read ending 3 residues before the CDR3 end, the germline J gene is used to fill in that end. The gene calls are TRBV7-8 and TRBJ2-1; tentative D call: TRBD2 (5 bases). Trimming pared 4 bases from V and 3 bases from J, leaving 10 bases between. In germline, CDR1 is SGHVS, CDR2 FQNEAQ. The CDR3 is 14 residues long. CDR3 DNA, as far as it was read: TGTGCCAGCAGCTCGGAAGACTACTACAATGAG. The encoded protein is CASSSEDYYNE. The whole CDR3 is CASSSEDYYNEQFF.

This clone was recorded many times. The DNA ends 3 residues before the CDR3 does, and the rest of the CDR3 is filled in from the germline J gene. The V and J genes are TRBV7-9 and TRBJ1-1; D unclear. V lost 3 bases and J lost 3, with 5 bases in between. This CDR3 is 12 amino acids long. Per germline, CDR1 SEHNR and CDR2 FQNEAQ (reference sequence). CDR3 sequence reads: CASSLQDTEAFF. CDR3 DNA, as far as it was read: TGTGCCAGCAGCTTGCAGGACACTGAA.

Many counts were recorded for this clone. The sequence runs out 3 residues before the end of the CDR3; the remainder is reconstructed from the germline J gene. The rearrangement uses TRBV7-3 and TRBJ2-5, with D maybe TRBD2 (6 bases). CDR1 SGHTA and CDR2 FQGTGA come from the germline V gene. CDR3 length: 15 residues. Trimming pared 1 base from V and 5 bases from J, leaving 14 bases between. CDR3 DNA (partial): TGTGCCAGCAGCTTAAGTCCCGCAGGGAGGGAGACC. Amino acid sequence: CASSLSPAGRET. The whole CDR3 sequence reads CASSLSPAGRETQYF. Filled out from reference TRBV7-3 and TRBJ2-5, the complete variable domain reads GAGVSQTPSNKVTEKGKYVELRCDPISGHTALYWYRQSLGQGPEFLIYFQGTGAADDSGLPNDRFFAVRPEGSVSTLKIQRTERGDSAVYLCASSLSPAGRETQYFGPGTRLLVL.

This clone has at least ten counts. The CDR3 end falls 3 residues outside the read, so it is completed with the germline J gene. The chain is built from TRBV20-1 and TRBJ2-7; D perhaps matches TRBD1 (6 bases). Trimming cost V 7 bases and J 4 bases, with 14 bases left between them. The germline gives CDR1 DFQATT, CDR2 SNEGSKA (reference sequence). The CDR3 length is 12 residues. The sequenced CDR3 bases are TGCAGTGGGGTCCCCAGGGGTTACGAG. Amino acids: CSGVPRGYE. In full, the CDR3 reads CSGVPRGYEQYF.

With respect to this clone: The junction departs from germline at one end; a sequencing error may be responsible. Read sequence stops 3 residues before the CDR3 end, and the germline J gene provides the missing end. Within the sample, other DNA sequences also encode this same CDR3. V and J are TRBV18 and TRBJ1-3; possible D gene TRBD1, 5 bases. Germline CDR1 is KGHSH and CDR2 is LQKENI. This CDR3 is built from 15 residues. The CDR3 bases that were read are TGTGCCAGCTCTGGGACGGACTACTCTGGAAACACG. Protein sequence: CASSGTDYSGNT. The entire CDR3 protein is CASSGTDYSGNTIYF.

This clone was found many times. The CDR3 loop is CASSPLAGVGDTQYF. CDR3 DNA, as far as it was read: TGTGCCAGTAGTCCCTTAGCGGGGGTGGGAGATACG. The rearrangement uses TRBV19 and TRBJ2-3, with TRBD2 matching over 9 bases. The read gets to within 3 residues of the CDR3 end, and the germline J gene fills in the rest. Germline CDR1 reads LNHDA; CDR2 reads SQIVND (reference sequence). There are 15 residues in the CDR3. V trimming: 5 bases; J trimming: 5 bases; junction bases outside the gene matches: 8.

The sample holds many counts of this clone. The CDR3 end falls 3 residues outside the read, so it is completed with the germline J gene. The gene calls are TRBV30 and TRBJ1-3; TRBD1 matches at 7 bases. The CDR3 has 15 residues. In germline, CDR1 is GTSNPN, CDR2 SVGIG (reference sequence). The ends lost 2 bases at V and 8 bases at J; junction bases unmatched: 12. Partial CDR3 DNA: TGTGCCTGGAGTAGACAGGGCGCGTTTGGTGACACC. Translated, it gives CAWSRQGAFGDT. The CDR3 in its entirety is CAWSRQGAFGDTIYF.

The table lists this clone with many counts. Sequencing ends 3 residues short of the CDR3 end; the germline J gene provides the rest. The chain carries TRBV7-2 and TRBJ2-1; 12 positions match TRBD2. J was trimmed by 4 bases and V by 4 bases; bases with no gene match: 2. This CDR3 comprises 15 residues. Germline V CDR1 and CDR2: SGHTA, FQGNSA. The chain's CDR3 is CASSSSGRVYNEQFF. The CDR3 DNA, read in part, is TGTGCCAGCAGCTCTAGCGGGAGGGTTTACAATGAG.

This clone was seen only a few times. The covered CDR3 bases are TGTGCCAGTAGTCCCCTGGTACGCGGGAGACACAATGAG. Translation gives CASSPLVRGRHNE. The CDR3 in its entirety is CASSPLVRGRHNEQFF. The rearrangement links TRBV19 to TRBJ2-1, with 7 bases aligning to TRBD2. The CDR3 goes on 3 residues after the read ends, and that part is filled in from the germline J gene. Germline V lookup: CDR1 LNHDA, CDR2 SQIVND (reference sequence). The CDR3 is 16 amino acids. J was trimmed by 5 bases and V by 5 bases; bases with no gene match: 12.

This clone was recorded many times. The CDR3 extends 3 residues past the end of the read, so its final part is completed from the germline J gene. In the same sample, other DNA sequences code for this CDR3. The chain combines TRBV6-1 with TRBJ1-4, with 8 nucleotides matching TRBD1. CDR1 is MNHNS, CDR2 SASEGT, per germline. This CDR3 spans 15 amino acids. V shed 4 bases, J shed 8 bases, and the junction held 9 bases outside the gene matches. The CDR3 region is CASSGKDRVREKLFF. The CDR3 DNA, read in part, is TGTGCCAGCAGTGGCAAGGACAGGGTAAGGGAAAAA.

This clone was recorded at least ten times. The read terminates 3 residues ahead of where the CDR3 ends, so the germline J gene completes it. The V call is TRBV5-1, the J call TRBJ1-4; a possible D gene is TRBD1 (6 bases). The V end was cut by 1 base, the J end by 3 bases, with 13 bases between. Germline values: CDR1 SGHRS, CDR2 YFSETQ. There are 16 residues in the CDR3. CDR3 loop: CASSLQQGVPNEKLFF. The covered CDR3 bases are TGCGCCAGCAGCTTGCAACAGGGAGTGCCTAATGAAAAA. The variable domain in full, with the rest retrieved from reference TRBV5-1 and TRBJ1-4, is KAGVTQTPRYLIKTRGQQVTLSCSPISGHRSVSWYQQTPGQGLQFLFEYFSETQRNKGNFPGRFSGRQFSNSRSEMNVSTLELGDSALYLCASSLQQGVPNEKLFFGSGTQLSVL.

This clone was seen many times. The CDR3 extends 3 residues past the end of the read, so its final part is completed from the germline J gene. The V gene is TRBV10-3, the J gene TRBJ2-5; 7 nucleotides align to TRBD1. V shed 7 bases, J shed 5 bases, and the junction held 7 bases outside the gene matches. Germline assignment: CDR1 ENHRY and CDR2 SYGVKD. CDR3 size: 13 residues. Partial CDR3 DNA: TGTGCCATCACCGGGACAGTTGGGGAGACC. Translated: CAITGTVGET. The full CDR3 sequence reads CAITGTVGETQYF.

Ten or more counts support this clone. The CDR3 end falls 3 residues outside the read, so it is completed with the germline J gene. The chain combines TRBV20-1 with TRBJ1-4; the D is unclear. V lost 4 bases, J lost 8 bases, and 20 bases lay in between. Looked up from germline, CDR1 is DFQATT and CDR2 is SNEGSKA (reference sequence). There are 15 residues in the CDR3. The CDR3 sequence: CSATPFPAGNEKLFF. The CDR3 bases that were read are TGCAGTGCTACCCCGTTCCCGGCGGGGAACGAAAAA.

In its sample, this clone was seen many times. The covered CDR3 bases are TGTGCCAGCAGCGAAAGGACAAGTGACTATGGC. Amino acids: CASSERTSDYG. The full CDR3 is CASSERTSDYGYTF. The chain uses TRBV6-1 and TRBJ1-2; a possible D gene is TRBD1 (5 bases). The read ends 3 residues shy of where the CDR3 ends; the end is completed using the germline J gene. CDR1 and CDR2 from the germline V gene are MNHNS and SASEGT. The ends were cut back, 6 bases at V and 3 bases at J, with 14 bases in the middle. The CDR3 has 14 amino acids.

This clone has a count of ten or more. The sequence runs out 3 residues before the end of the CDR3; the remainder is reconstructed from the germline J gene. The rearrangement uses TRBV20-1 and TRBJ1-5, with a weak D call TRBD1 (6 bases). This CDR3 has 14 residues. Germline V gene sequence: CDR1 DFQATT, CDR2 SNEGSKA (reference sequence). V was trimmed by 2 bases and J by 2 bases, leaving 10 bases between them. The CDR3 bases that were read are TGCAGTGCTAGACCACAGGGAGGCAATCAGCCC. Protein sequence: CSARPQGGNQP. The full CDR3 protein reads CSARPQGGNQPQHF.

In this sample, this clone turned up many times. The read gets to within 3 residues of the CDR3 end, and the germline J gene fills in the rest. The V gene is TRBV2, the J gene TRBJ1-2; 12 nucleotides match TRBD1. The CDR3 totals 14 residues. Germline V gives CDR1 SNHLY, CDR2 FYNNEI. Here the CDR3 reads CASSLRDRGHGYTF. The DNA read from the CDR3 is TGTGCCAGCAGTCTCCGGGACAGGGGGCACGGC.

This clone has ten or more counts. A much larger clone lies a single base off, so this may be a read error. Coverage ceases 3 residues before the CDR3 finishes, and the germline J gene fills in the end. The chain uses TRBV20-1 and TRBJ2-6, with 8 nucleotides matching TRBD2. The CDR3 totals 14 residues. Germline V gene data show CDR1 as DFQATT and CDR2 as SNEGSKA (reference sequence). CDR3 bases read: TGCGGTGCCGACGGGGGGGCTGGGGCCAACGTC. It is translated as CGADGGAGANV. The complete CDR3 protein is CGADGGAGANVLTF.

This clone was detected many times. The CDR3 end falls 3 residues outside the read, so it is completed with the germline J gene. This chain uses TRBV5-1 with TRBJ2-2; 9 bases map to TRBD1. This CDR3 has 16 residues. The trim removed 3 bases at V and 2 bases at J, leaving 5 bases unmatched. Germline assignment: CDR1 SGHRS and CDR2 YFSETQ. The sequenced part of the CDR3 DNA is TGCGCCAGCAGCTGGGGGACAGGGAAAAACACCGGGGAG. It translates to CASSWGTGKNTGE. The CDR3 as a whole reads CASSWGTGKNTGELFF.

At least ten counts were recorded for this clone. The CDR3 is cut off 3 residues early in the read; its end comes from the germline J gene. The chain links TRBV10-3 to TRBJ2-7, with 10 positions matching TRBD2. J lost 4 bases, V lost 4 bases, and 16 bases had no gene match. This CDR3 region has 18 residues. The germline gives CDR1 ENHRY, CDR2 SYGVKD. The CDR3 region is CAISGTRTSGGGFYEQYF. The covered CDR3 bases are TGTGCCATCAGTGGGACTCGGACTAGCGGCGGGGGGTTTTACGAG.

The table lists this clone with many counts. The CDR3 end falls 3 residues outside the read, so it is completed with the germline J gene. The rearrangement joins TRBV7-3 to TRBJ2-2; D is unresolved. Germline loops: CDR1 SGHTA, CDR2 FQGTGA. The CDR3 totals 15 residues. V lost 5 bases and J 2 bases, leaving 12 bases between the germline ends. CDR3 DNA, as far as it was read: TGTGCCAGCAGCCACTCTGGGCCAAACACCGGGGAG. It specifies CASSHSGPNTGE. The entire CDR3 is CASSHSGPNTGELFF.

This clone was counted at least ten times. From the germline J gene comes the end of the CDR3, since the read stops 3 residues before it. The chain combines TRBV5-6 with TRBJ2-7, with 7 bases fitting TRBD1. Trimming removed 3 bases from V and 2 bases from J; junction bases left unmatched: 5. CDR3 length equals 14 residues. CDR1 is SGHDT, CDR2 YYEEEE, per germline. CDR3 in amino acids: CASSSVDRPYEQYF. The DNA read from the CDR3 is TGTGCCAGCAGCTCTGTGGACAGGCCCTACGAG.

This clone appeared many times. Read sequence stops 3 residues before the CDR3 end, and the germline J gene provides the missing end. The sample contains more than one DNA sequence encoding this CDR3. This rearrangement joins TRBV5-1 to TRBJ2-2, with 12 bases that match TRBD2. V was clipped by 3 bases and J by 5 bases; unmatched bases: 2. The CDR3 spans 15 residues. Germline values: CDR1 SGHRS, CDR2 YFSETQ. This CDR3 is CASSSLAGGTGELFF. The DNA read from the CDR3 is TGCGCCAGCAGCTCGCTAGCGGGGGGGACCGGGGAG.

This clone was counted many times. From the germline J gene comes the end of the CDR3, since the read stops 3 residues before it. The chain combines TRBV30 with TRBJ1-5; D is perhaps TRBD1 (6 bases). The CDR3 is 13 residues long. The V end was cut by 2 bases, the J end by 4 bases, with 9 bases between. Germline CDR1 and CDR2: GTSNPN and SVGIG (reference sequence). Incomplete CDR3 DNA: TGTGCCTGGAGTAAGGACAGTAATCAGCCC. Its protein is CAWSKDSNQP. The full CDR3 protein reads CAWSKDSNQPQHF.

This clone was detected a few times. The part of the CDR3 DNA that was read is TGTGCCAGCAGCCAGGACAGGGGGCCCCGCGGGTCC. It specifies CASSQDRGPRGS. Given in full, the CDR3 is CASSQDRGPRGSAFF. This chain connects TRBV7-8 to TRBJ1-1; TRBD1 matches 11 bases. The read ends 3 residues early relative to the CDR3; the germline J gene fills the gap. Germline V CDR1 and CDR2: SGHVS, FQNEAQ. The CDR3 is 15 amino acids.

This clone was seen more than once but under ten times. The junction and the germline gene differ at one end; a read error may be behind it. The read halts 3 residues ahead of the CDR3 end, with the missing end drawn from the germline J gene. V usage is TRBV7-9 and J usage is TRBJ1-1; possible D gene TRBD1, 5 bases. The germline gives CDR1 SEHNR, CDR2 FQNEAQ (reference sequence). The CDR3 has 14 residues. CDR3 DNA, as far as it was read: TGTTCCAGCAGAGACCTAGGACAGAACACTGAA. Protein product: CSSRDLGQNTE. The CDR3 as a whole reads CSSRDLGQNTEAFF.

This clone appeared many times. Read coverage stops 3 residues before the CDR3 terminus; the germline J gene supplies the remainder. The chain recombines TRBV20-1 with TRBJ1-5; D remains ambiguous. The CDR3 spans 15 residues. The V gene lost 3 bases and the J gene lost 6 bases, with 18 bases spanning the gap. Germline V CDR1 and CDR2: DFQATT, SNEGSKA (reference sequence). The CDR3 sequence is CSASLSQNPTQPQHF. Incomplete CDR3 DNA: TGCAGTGCTAGTTTGTCACAGAACCCCACTCAGCCC.

This clone was picked up many times. The read terminates 3 residues ahead of where the CDR3 ends, so the germline J gene completes it. V usage is TRBV28 and J usage is TRBJ2-5; TRBD2 matches at 7 bases. The CDR3 contains 15 residues. Germline loops: CDR1 MDHEN, CDR2 SYDVKM. After removal of 5 bases from V and 2 bases from J, the junction contained 8 bases not matched to a gene. CDR3 region: CASSLLAVSQETQYF. CDR3 bases read: TGTGCCAGCAGTCTCCTAGCGGTTTCGCAAGAGACC.